This T cell receptor (beta chain) was identified in a study of monozygotic twins with inflammatory bowel disease. Study-level points and caveats: Any single strong signal or clonotype tied to IBD lacked support.

It was 3,500 to 4,000 ng of total RNA that each TCR library used. For both chains, the TCRalpha and TCRbeta cDNA went through two nested PCRs of around 15 and 9 cycles. Following a re-call of the 5' RACE reads, TCRdb has one entry per CDR3 protein and lacks DNA. The sample shows approximately 380,000 distinct CDR3 sequences, and about 2.5% sits with its ten largest clones. Comment on this clonotype: Its antigen remains unidentified.

Germline V gene data show CDR1 as MNHNS and CDR2 as SASEGT. CDR3 length: 16 residues. The sequence was obtained from a human donor with ulcerative colitis or Crohn's disease, or a healthy co-twin of an affected twin (not recorded which). The genes are TRBV6-1 and TRBJ2-3; the TCRdb D gene call, TRBD1, has no DNA to confirm it. Sequencing was performed on blood. CDR3 protein: CASSHEGGVVSDTQYF.